The 15 T cell receptor beta chains reported below all come from one sample, sequenced in a study of T cell responses to AZD1222 COVID-19 vaccine. Assay: immunoSEQ multiplex PCR; the TCRdb copy retains only in-frame clones and omits some. The profile shows about 170,000 clones, approximately 93% of them singletons. This material consisted of peripheral blood, taken on day 0 of AZD1222 vaccination. These TCRs come from an adult in good health.

The rearrangement uses TRBV5-8 and TRBJ2-5; no clear D gene. There are 14 residues in the CDR3. Per germline, CDR1 SGHTS and CDR2 YDEGEE. The V gene lost 4 bases and the J gene lost 7 bases, with 17 bases spanning the gap. CDR3 nucleotides: TGTGCCAGCAGCCCGTACCGGCAGTCCAGGACCCAGTACTTC. Translation gives CASSPYRQSRTQYF.

The V gene is TRBV5-1, the J gene TRBJ2-1; TRBD1 matches at 9 bases. V lost 4 bases, J lost 7 bases, and 12 bases stayed unmatched. Germline CDR1 reads SGHRS; CDR2 reads YFSETQ. The CDR3 sequence is 16 residues long. The CDR3 is CASSIGPGTGSNEQFF. Here the CDR3 DNA reads TGCGCCAGCAGCATAGGACCCGGGACAGGGTCGAATGAGCAGTTCTTC.

The chain uses TRBV6-5 and TRBJ2-7; D may be TRBD2 (6 bases). In germline, CDR1 is MNHEY, CDR2 SVGAGI. V was clipped by 6 bases and J by 3 bases, with 15 bases between them. This CDR3 is 14 amino acids long. CDR3 in DNA: TGTGCCAGCAGAGTTAGGGGACTTATCTACGAGCAGTACTTC. Amino acid sequence: CASRVRGLIYEQYF.

The J gene is TRBJ2-2, the V gene TRBV12-3 or TRBV12-4; no firm D call. The CDR3 contains 12 residues. V lost 6 bases to trimming and J lost 4 bases, with 6 bases between them. CDR3 DNA sequence: TGTGCCAGCAGCCTGATCACCGGGGAGCTGTTTTTT. Its translation is CASSLITGELFF.

The chain links TRBV28 to TRBJ2-2; no reliable D call. V was clipped by 3 bases and J by 6 bases, with 8 bases between them. This CDR3 has 13 amino acids. CDR1 MDHEN and CDR2 SYDVKM come from the germline V gene. CDR3 DNA: TGTGCCAGCAGTTTCCCGGCGGCCGGGGAGCTGTTTTTT. It yields the protein CASSFPAAGELFF. Together with reference TRBV28 and TRBJ2-2, the CDR3 gives the full variable domain: DVKVTQSSRYLVKRTGEKVFLECVQDMDHENMFWYRQDPGLGLRLIYFSYDVKMKEKGDIPEGYSVSREKKERFSLILESASTNQTSMYLCASSFPAAGELFFGEGSRLTVL.

The CDR3 DNA is TGTGCCAGCAGTTTGGGACGGACCGCTGGAAACACCATATATTTT. As protein: CASSLGRTAGNTIYF. The chain uses TRBV6-5 and TRBJ1-3; a possible D gene is TRBD1 (5 bases). Germline V gene data show CDR1 as MNHEY and CDR2 as SVGAGI. The V end lost 4 bases, the J end lost 2 bases, and 12 bases lay between the germline ends. The CDR3 has 15 residues.

This chain joins TRBV27 and TRBJ2-7; 7 bases align to TRBD1. Germline CDR1 and CDR2: MNHEY and SMNVEV (reference sequence). This CDR3 contains 13 residues. J lost 2 bases, V lost 4 bases, and 2 bases had no gene match. The CDR3 protein is CASSWTGPYEQYF. CDR3 DNA: TGTGCCAGCAGTTGGACAGGTCCCTACGAGCAGTACTTC.

The CDR3 protein is CASSELGSQTGELFF. CDR3 DNA: TGTGCCAGCAGTGAATTGGGCTCACAGACCGGGGAGCTGTTTTTT. V is TRBV6-1 and J is TRBJ2-2, with D hard to call. CDR1 is MNHNS and CDR2 is SASEGT in the germline V gene. V gave up 2 bases and J gave up 5 bases, with 12 bases separating them. This CDR3 is built from 15 residues.

The rearrangement joins TRBV6-5 to TRBJ2-7, with TRBD2 identical over 13 bases. With 4 bases clipped from V and 3 bases from J, the junction kept 3 bases outside the gene matches. Germline V gene data show CDR1 as MNHEY and CDR2 as SVGAGI. This CDR3 has 15 residues. Here the CDR3 reads CASSFRLAGGYEQYF. The CDR3, as DNA: TGTGCCAGCAGTTTTAGACTAGCGGGAGGCTACGAGCAGTACTTC.

This chain joins TRBV5-1 and TRBJ1-2; D might be TRBD1 (5 bases). V lost 1 base, J lost 4 bases, and 11 bases lay in between. Germline V gene data show CDR1 as SGHRS and CDR2 as YFSETQ. The CDR3 is made up of 14 amino acids. The CDR3 sequence: CASSLSAGSYGYTF. The CDR3 DNA sequence: TGCGCCAGCAGCTTGTCGGCAGGGTCCTATGGCTACACCTTC.

The V call is TRBV5-1, the J call TRBJ2-1; D tentatively fits TRBD1 or TRBD2 (5 bases each). Germline V lookup: CDR1 SGHRS, CDR2 YFSETQ. CDR3 length equals 15 residues. Trimming stripped 4 bases from V and 6 bases from J, with 17 bases between. The CDR3 DNA reads TGCGCCAGCAGCCTCAGGGAGCGCGGACTCAATGAGCAGTTCTTC. This translates into CASSLRERGLNEQFF.

This clone appeared once. J is TRBJ1-2 and V is TRBV30, with unresolved D. Trimming took 5 bases from V and 4 from J, leaving 11 bases between them. This CDR3 is 12 amino acids long. Germline V gene sequence: CDR1 GTSNPN, CDR2 SVGIG (reference sequence). CDR3: CAWSPALYGYTF. The CDR3 DNA reads as TGTGCCTGGTCCCCGGCTCTCTATGGCTACACCTTC. Drawing the rest from reference TRBV30 and TRBJ1-2, the complete variable domain is SQTIHQWPATLVQPVGSPLSLECTVEGTSNPNLYWYRQAAGRGLQLLFYSVGIGQISSEVPQNLSASRPQDRQFILSSKKLLLSDSGFYLCAWSPALYGYTFGSGTRLTVV.

The rearrangement joins TRBV5-1 to TRBJ2-3; D gene unclear. This CDR3 region has 14 residues. Trimming removed 0 bases at V and 1 base at J, with 6 bases between. CDR1 is SGHRS and CDR2 is YFSETQ in the germline V gene. Written as DNA, the CDR3 is TGCGCCAGCAGCTTGGGGTCAGGCACAGATACGCAGTATTTT. Its protein is CASSLGSGTDTQYF.

The chain has TRBV5-1 and TRBJ2-3, with a tentative D call TRBD2 (5 bases). Germline CDR1 SGHRS, CDR2 YFSETQ. The CDR3 sequence is 13 residues long. V was shortened by 6 bases and J by 2 bases, with 10 bases between the two germline ends. Here the CDR3 DNA reads TGCGCCAGCACTTACGGGGTCACAGATACGCAGTATTTT. Protein product: CASTYGVTDTQYF.

The chain recombines TRBV30 with TRBJ1-1, with D possibly TRBD1 on 6 matching bases. Germline CDR1 is GTSNPN and CDR2 is SVGIG (reference sequence). Trimming cost V 4 bases and J 4 bases, with 10 bases left between them. The CDR3 is 12 residues long. The CDR3 loop is CAWTQGPTEAFF. The CDR3 DNA reads as TGTGCCTGGACTCAGGGGCCCACTGAAGCTTTCTTT. Full variable domain (outside the CDR3, taken from reference TRBV30 and TRBJ1-1): SQTIHQWPATLVQPVGSPLSLECTVEGTSNPNLYWYRQAAGRGLQLLFYSVGIGQISSEVPQNLSASRPQDRQFILSSKKLLLSDSGFYLCAWTQGPTEAFFGQGTRLTVV.